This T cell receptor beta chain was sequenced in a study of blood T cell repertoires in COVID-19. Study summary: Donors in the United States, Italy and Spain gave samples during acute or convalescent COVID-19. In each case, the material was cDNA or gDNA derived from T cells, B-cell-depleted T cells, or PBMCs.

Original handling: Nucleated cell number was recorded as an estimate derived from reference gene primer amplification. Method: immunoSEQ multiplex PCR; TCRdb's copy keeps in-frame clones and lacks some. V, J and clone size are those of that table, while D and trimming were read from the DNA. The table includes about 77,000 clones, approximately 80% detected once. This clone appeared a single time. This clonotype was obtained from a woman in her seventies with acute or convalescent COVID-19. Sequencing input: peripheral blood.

CDR3 loop: CASSVGQGAEAFF. CDR3 nucleotides: TGTGCCAGCAGTGTGGGACAGGGGGCTGAAGCTTTCTTT. The rearrangement links TRBV12-3 or TRBV12-4 to TRBJ1-1; 11 positions agree with TRBD1. V shed 5 bases, J shed 6 bases, and the junction held 2 bases outside the gene matches. The length of the CDR3 is 13 residues.